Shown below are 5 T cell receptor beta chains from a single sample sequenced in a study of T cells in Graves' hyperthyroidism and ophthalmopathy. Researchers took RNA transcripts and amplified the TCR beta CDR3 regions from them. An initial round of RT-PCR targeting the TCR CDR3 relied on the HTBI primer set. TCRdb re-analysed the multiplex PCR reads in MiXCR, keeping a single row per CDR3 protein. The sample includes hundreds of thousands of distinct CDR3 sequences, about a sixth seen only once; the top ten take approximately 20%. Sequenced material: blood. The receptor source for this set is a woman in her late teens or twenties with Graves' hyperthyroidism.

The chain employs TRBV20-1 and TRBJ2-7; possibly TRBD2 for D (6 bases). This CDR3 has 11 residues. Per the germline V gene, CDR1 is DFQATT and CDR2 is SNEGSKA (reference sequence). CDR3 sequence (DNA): TGCAGCGTTGGAGGGTTGGTTGAGCAGTACTTC. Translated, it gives CSVGGLVEQYF.

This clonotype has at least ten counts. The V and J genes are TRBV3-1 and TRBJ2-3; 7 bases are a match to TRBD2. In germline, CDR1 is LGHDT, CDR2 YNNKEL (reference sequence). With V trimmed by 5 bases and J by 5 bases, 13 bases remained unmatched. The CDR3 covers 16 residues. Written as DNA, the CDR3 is TGTGCCAGCAGCAACCCATGGGCGGGGGAGAGAGATACGCAGTATTTT. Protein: CASSNPWAGERDTQYF.

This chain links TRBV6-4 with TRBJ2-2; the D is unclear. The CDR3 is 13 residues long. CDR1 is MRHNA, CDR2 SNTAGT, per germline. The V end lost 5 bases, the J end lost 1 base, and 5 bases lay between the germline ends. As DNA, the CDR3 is TGTGCCAGCAGTATTGGGAACACCGGGGAGCTGTTTTTT. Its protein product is CASSIGNTGELFF.

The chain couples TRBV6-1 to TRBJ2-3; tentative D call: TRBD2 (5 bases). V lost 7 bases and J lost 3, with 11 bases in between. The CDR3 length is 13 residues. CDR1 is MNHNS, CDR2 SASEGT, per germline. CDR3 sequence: CASTRTGTDTQYF. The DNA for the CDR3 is TGTGCCAGCACCCGGACTGGGACAGATACGCAGTATTTT.

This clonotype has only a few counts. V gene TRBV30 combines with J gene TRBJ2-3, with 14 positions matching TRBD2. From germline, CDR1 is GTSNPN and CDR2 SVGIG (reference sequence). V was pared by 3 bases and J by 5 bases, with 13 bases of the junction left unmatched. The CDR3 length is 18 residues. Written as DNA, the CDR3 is TGTGCCTGGAGCCATTTCCCGGGACTAGCGGGAGTTGTAGATACGCAGTATTTT. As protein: CAWSHFPGLAGVVDTQYF.